This T cell receptor beta chain was captured by sequencing in a study of blood T cell repertoires in COVID-19. Study as a whole: The United States, Italy and Spain supplied acute and convalescent COVID-19 samples.

CDR3 length equals 13 residues. CDR1 and CDR2 from the germline V gene are MDHEN and SYDVKM. The V gene lost 5 bases and the J gene lost 0 bases, with 7 bases spanning the gap. Per the study methods: How many nucleated cells were present was estimated from reference gene primer amplification. Sequencing was performed with immunoSEQ multiplex PCR; in TCRdb, only in-frame clones are kept and a portion is missing. V and J calls and clone size are copied from that table; D and trimming were computed from the DNA. The sample comprises roughly 170,000 clones, over 60% of which are singletons, and roughly 25% rests with the top ten.

Sequencing used peripheral blood. The chain couples TRBV28 to TRBJ2-5; D is unclear. The TCR originated in a woman in her seventies with acute or convalescent COVID-19. The chain's CDR3 is CASSTPNQETQYF. CDR3 coding DNA: TGTGCCAGCAGTACCCCTAACCAAGAGACCCAGTACTTC.